This T cell receptor (beta chain) comes out of a study of CD8 T cells in ankylosing spondylitis. Notes on this clonotype: The antigen is unknown.

This CDR3 has 13 amino acids. The germline V gene has CDR1 ENHRY and CDR2 SYGVKD. Trimming left V 0 bases short and J 5 bases short, with 5 bases between. TCRdb re-analysed the 5' RACE reads in MiXCR, keeping a single row per CDR3 protein. The sample yields almost 400,000 distinct CDR3 sequences, around 22% seen once. Study-wide results and caveats: As for the disease-linked clones, they showed a CD8+ phenotype and occurred at relatively low frequencies in peripheral blood. A TCR beta motif made of under 10 highly homologous variants seemed typical of ankylosing spondylitis blood. Disease-linked clones reportedly concentrated significantly in matched ankylosing spondylitis synovial fluid.

V is TRBV10-3 and J is TRBJ2-1; possibly TRBD1 or TRBD2 for D (5 bases each). The clonotype comes from a male donor with ankylosing spondylitis. Sequencing was performed on blood, either unsorted or a sorted T cell fraction (not recorded which). This chain's CDR3 is CAISESGDNEQFF. CDR3 nucleotide sequence: TGTGCCATCAGTGAGTCGGGGGACAATGAGCAGTTCTTC.